The rows below give T cell receptor beta chains drawn from one sample of a study of blood T cell repertoires in COVID-19. Some clones are missing from TCRdb's copy, which holds only in-frame ones; the method was immunoSEQ multiplex PCR. The sample shows about 58,000 clones, 70% to 90% of them seen only once. Sequenced input: peripheral blood. Every receptor here comes from a human donor with active COVID-19. The donor label of this sample is uncertain. Both conserved end residues are part of each CDR3. The D gene is left open where the match is weak. Not all rows give a size; the values are once, few, many and, for expanded clones, a class.

clone size,J gene,D gene,V gene,CDR3 protein,CDR3 DNA
-,TRBJ2-1,TRBD2,TRBV2,CASRVAGANYNEQFF,TGTGCCAGCAGAGTAGCGGGGGCTAATTACAATGAGCAGTTCTTC
-,TRBJ2-2,TRBD2,TRBV6-5,CASSWTSGRTGELFF,TGTGCCAGCAGTTGGACTAGCGGGAGGACCGGGGAGCTGTTTTTT
once,TRBJ1-3,-,TRBV3-1/TRBV3-2,CASSFQGSSGNTIYF,TGTGCCAGCAGCTTCCAGGGGAGCTCTGGAAACACCATATATTTT
-,TRBJ1-6,-,TRBV5-1,CASSSQGLNSPLHF,TGCGCCAGCAGCTCCCAGGGGCTCAATTCACCCCTCCACTTT
-,TRBJ2-7,TRBD2,TRBV19,CASSIGGSFYEQYF,TGTGCCAGTAGTATTGGCGGGAGCTTTTACGAGCAGTACTTC
-,TRBJ1-5,TRBD1,TRBV3-1/TRBV3-2,CASSQGYSNQPQHF,TGTGCCAGCTCACAGGGGTATAGCAATCAGCCCCAGCATTTT
-,TRBJ2-7,TRBD2,TRBV5-5,CASSTETSGRGEQYF,TGTGCCAGCAGCACAGAGACTAGCGGGAGAGGCGAGCAGTACTTC
-,TRBJ1-3,-,TRBV9,CASSVVGGPPLRNTIYF,TGTGCCAGCAGCGTAGTGGGAGGTCCTCCTCTGAGAAACACCATATATTTT
-,TRBJ2-2,TRBD2,TRBV9,CASTTGGWTGELFF,TGTGCCAGCACCACGGGAGGATGGACCGGGGAGCTGTTTTTT
-,TRBJ2-5,TRBD1,TRBV9,CASSLAQGRETQYF,TGTGCCAGCAGCCTGGCACAGGGGCGGGAGACCCAGTACTTC
-,TRBJ1-4,-,TRBV3-1/TRBV3-2,CASSQGRRPNEKLFF,TGTGCCAGCAGCCAAGGGAGGAGACCCAATGAAAAACTGTTTTTT
once,TRBJ1-4,TRBD1,TRBV28,CASSLTGGSTNEKLFF,TGTGCCAGCAGTTTAACAGGGGGTTCAACTAATGAAAAACTGTTTTTT
-,TRBJ1-2,-,TRBV19,CASTRPGVNYGYTF,TGTGCCAGTACCCGGCCGGGGGTTAACTATGGCTACACCTTC
-,TRBJ1-1,-,TRBV10-3,CASTGLGDGSTEAFF,TGTGCCTCTACAGGGTTAGGGGATGGAAGCACTGAAGCTTTCTTT
-,TRBJ2-7,-,TRBV4-1,CASSQDLTVYEQYF,TGCGCCAGCAGCCAAGACCTGACAGTTTACGAGCAGTACTTC
few,TRBJ2-7,-,TRBV5-1,CASSFQGGRNEQYF,TGCGCCAGCAGCTTTCAGGGGGGCAGGAACGAGCAGTACTTC
-,TRBJ2-7,TRBD2,TRBV6-2/TRBV6-3,CASSPGQGGTSGTLSSYEQYF,TGTGCCAGCAGTCCGGGACAGGGCGGGACTAGCGGGACCCTTAGCTCCTACGAGCAGTACTTC
-,TRBJ2-4,-,TRBV6-5,CASRPGPGNIQYF,TGTGCCAGCAGGCCGGGCCCGGGGAACATTCAGTACTTC
-,TRBJ2-7,-,TRBV28,CASSSTGYEQYF,TGTGCCAGCAGTTCCACCGGTTACGAGCAGTACTTC
-,TRBJ2-5,-,TRBV2,CASSDPGGGGNQETQYF,TGTGCCAGCAGTGATCCTGGGGGCGGGGGTAACCAAGAGACCCAGTACTTC
once,TRBJ1-1,-,TRBV29-1,CSGDAQEGTEAFF,TGCAGCGGAGACGCACAGGAGGGCACTGAAGCTTTCTTT
once,TRBJ2-7,TRBD2,TRBV15,CATSRDLAGGNYEQYF,TGTGCCACCAGCAGAGATCTAGCCGGGGGGAATTACGAGCAGTACTTC
-,TRBJ1-1,-,TRBV20-1,CSASNGVIMNTEAFF,TGCAGTGCTAGTAACGGGGTTATCATGAACACTGAAGCTTTCTTT
once,TRBJ2-3,-,TRBV2,CASDPGVFTDTQYF,TGTGCCAGCGACCCTGGAGTCTTCACAGATACGCAGTATTTT
-,TRBJ2-2,TRBD1,TRBV24-1,CATSDELQGAPGELFF,TGTGCCACCAGTGATGAATTACAGGGGGCCCCCGGGGAGCTGTTTTTT
-,TRBJ2-7,TRBD1,TRBV5-1,CASSLAGTGYEQYF,TGCGCCAGCAGCTTGGCCGGGACAGGGTACGAGCAGTACTTC
once,TRBJ1-5,-,TRBV19,CASSPRVEQPQHF,TGTGCCAGCTCGCCCAGGGTTGAACAGCCCCAGCATTTT
-,TRBJ2-7,-,TRBV7-2,CASSSRDTYEQYF,TGTGCCAGCAGCTCAAGGGACACCTACGAGCAGTACTTC
-,TRBJ1-4,-,TRBV5-1,CASSLMRGDGNEKLFF,TGCGCCAGCAGCTTGATGAGAGGTGACGGTAATGAAAAACTGTTTTTT
-,TRBJ1-4,-,TRBV3-1/TRBV3-2,CASSRAATNEKLFF,TGTGCCAGCAGCCGGGCAGCAACTAATGAAAAACTGTTTTTT
once,TRBJ1-2,TRBD1,TRBV25-1,CASSTMGQASTIYGYTF,TGTGCCAGCAGTACCATGGGACAGGCCTCTACGATTTATGGCTACACCTTC
-,TRBJ1-2,-,TRBV18,CASSHTQGSDGYTF,TGTGCCAGCTCTCATACACAGGGTTCGGATGGCTACACCTTC
-,TRBJ2-3,TRBD2,TRBV5-4,CATVGRGGADTQYF,TGTGCTACGGTTGGTCGCGGGGGGGCAGATACGCAGTATTTT
-,TRBJ2-1,TRBD2,TRBV7-2,CASGAGGPEDEQFF,TGTGCCAGCGGAGCGGGAGGGCCAGAGGATGAGCAGTTCTTC
-,TRBJ2-2,TRBD2,TRBV4-1,CASRFLREGPGGELFF,TGCGCCAGCAGGTTTTTGCGGGAGGGCCCAGGCGGGGAGCTGTTTTTT
-,TRBJ2-7,TRBD2,TRBV4-3,CASSPRLAGREQYF,TGCGCCAGCAGCCCTCGACTAGCGGGTCGGGAGCAGTACTTC
-,TRBJ2-3,-,TRBV21-1,CAITDREGDTQYF,TGTGCCATTACCGACAGGGAAGGAGATACGCAGTATTTT
-,TRBJ2-7,TRBD2,TRBV5-1,CASSSSGTSGGTSYEQYF,TGCGCCAGCAGCTCCTCCGGGACTAGCGGGGGGACTTCCTACGAGCAGTACTTC
few,TRBJ2-2,-,TRBV19,CASSKPGQNTGELFF,TGTGCCAGTAGTAAACCGGGACAGAACACCGGGGAGCTGTTTTTT
-,TRBJ2-7,-,TRBV5-6,CASSEGASYEQYF,TGTGCCAGCAGCGAGGGAGCGTCCTACGAGCAGTACTTC
-,TRBJ1-2,-,TRBV19,CASSIVRGNGYTF,TGTGCCAGTAGTATAGTTAGGGGAAATGGCTACACCTTC
-,TRBJ2-7,TRBD1,TRBV7-2,CASSPRGGLDSYEQYF,TGTGCCAGCAGTCCACGAGGGGGCCTGGACTCCTACGAGCAGTACTTC
once,TRBJ1-4,TRBD1,TRBV6-5,CASSYLTGDEKLFF,TGTGCCAGCAGTTACCTGACAGGGGATGAAAAACTGTTTTTT
-,TRBJ2-5,-,TRBV20-1,CRWEETQYF,TGCAGATGGGAGGAGACCCAGTACTTC
-,TRBJ1-2,TRBD1,TRBV3-1/TRBV3-2,CASSIRQGGYTF,TGTGCCAGCAGCATCAGACAGGGAGGCTACACCTTC
many,TRBJ2-3,TRBD2,TRBV30,CAWSWEGTQYF,TGTGCCTGGAGTTGGGAGGGTACGCAGTATTTT
-,TRBJ2-1,TRBD1,TRBV7-7,CASSPGGYNEQFF,TGTGCTAGCAGTCCAGGGGGCTACAATGAGCAGTTCTTC
-,TRBJ2-6,-,TRBV2,CASSEYLALGANVLTF,TGTGCCAGCAGTGAGTACCTGGCTTTAGGGGCCAACGTCCTGACTTTC